The 3 T cell receptor beta chains below were found in one sample sequenced in a study of blood T cells in healthy people across ages (dated by TCRdb to about 2015). Library preparation was by 5' RACE. The second PCR ran for about 6 to 12 cycles and used a J-beta primer mix along with a sample-barcoded 5' primer. TCRdb itself trimmed the public reads at Q25 with fastp, ran MiXCR and retained productive beta chains. Under each unique CDR3 protein, matching rows form one entry showing the most common genes and DNA. The sample table records approximately 1,700,000 distinct CDR3 sequences; about two fifths of these occur just once. In total, the top ten clones hold approximately 22% of the sample. The sequenced sample was blood. The source is a human donor in good health.

A note on this clonotype: The junction does not match germline at one end; this may be a read error. V usage is TRBV7-2 and J usage is TRBJ2-3, with D possibly matching TRBD2 (5 bases). This CDR3 is 15 amino acids long. Germline CDR1 and CDR2: SGHTA and FQGNSA. The CDR3 protein is CANSLGLASTDTQYF. The DNA for the CDR3 is TGTGCCAACAGCCTAGGACTGGCTAGCACAGATACGCAGTATTTT.

The J gene is TRBJ2-6, the V gene TRBV24-1, with D possibly matching TRBD1 (7 bases). This CDR3 contains 14 residues. Germline V gene lookup returns CDR1 KGHDR and CDR2 SFDVKD. Trimming stripped 7 bases from V and 2 bases from J, with 8 bases between. CDR3 amino acids: CATSRGAGANVLTF. CDR3 coding DNA: TGTGCCACCAGCAGGGGGGCTGGGGCCAACGTCCTGACTTTC.

The table lists this clonotype with a few counts. The V and J genes are TRBV9 and TRBJ2-1, with a weak D call TRBD2 (7 bases). Germline V gene data show CDR1 as SGDLS and CDR2 as YYNGEE. Trimming pared 0 bases from V and 5 bases from J, leaving 18 bases between. This CDR3 has 17 residues. CDR3 loop: CASSVGGGPGSDNEQFF. CDR3 DNA sequence: TGTGCCAGCAGCGTAGGGGGGGGCCCCGGATCAGACAATGAGCAGTTCTTC.